Below, 15 T cell receptor beta chains from the same sample are listed, as sequenced in a study of lymphopenia after photon versus proton radiotherapy. Libraries were prepared by immunoSEQ multiplex PCR; TCRdb keeps only in-frame clonotypes and omits some of them. The data show roughly 25,000 clones, with about 88% seen just once and around 0.89% held by the top ten. The source material was peripheral blood, sampled from a patient treated with photon-based radiotherapy. The source is a woman aged 45 to 65 with cholangiocarcinoma.

DNA of the CDR3: TGTGCCAGCAGTTACTCGCTAGCGGGGGTATTCGAGCAGTACTTC. Encoded protein: CASSYSLAGVFEQYF. The gene calls are TRBV6-5 and TRBJ2-7; 10 positions match TRBD2. J gave up 6 bases and V 0 bases, and 5 bases lay outside the gene matches. CDR3 size: 15 residues. CDR1 and CDR2 from the germline V gene are MNHEY and SVGAGI.

This chain joins TRBV18 and TRBJ2-1; no firm D call. V gave up 3 bases and J gave up 0 bases, with 12 bases separating them. This CDR3 has 16 residues. Germline V gene data show CDR1 as KGHSH and CDR2 as LQKENI. The CDR3 nucleotides read TGTGCCAGCTCACCGCCACAAGTCAGCTCCTACAATGAGCAGTTCTTC. Translating it yields CASSPPQVSSYNEQFF.

The J gene is TRBJ2-7, the V gene TRBV27, with D possibly called TRBD1 or TRBD2 (5 bases each). V was clipped by 2 bases and J by 2 bases, with 10 bases between them. This CDR3 region has 14 residues. Per the germline V gene, CDR1 is MNHEY and CDR2 is SMNVEV (reference sequence). The CDR3 region is CASSLRGATYEQYF. CDR3 DNA sequence: TGTGCCAGCAGTTTACGAGGGGCGACCTACGAGCAGTACTTC.

The J gene is TRBJ2-1, the V gene TRBV11-2; TRBD1 matches at 12 bases. CDR3 length: 14 residues. Looked up from germline, CDR1 is SGHAT and CDR2 is FQNNGV. V lost 4 bases and J lost 8; bases outside the gene matches: 3. Written as DNA, the CDR3 is TGTGCCAGCAGCTGGGGGGACAGGGGGCATGAGCAGTTCTTC. Its translation is CASSWGDRGHEQFF.

The rearrangement joins TRBV27 to TRBJ1-1; 9 nucleotides line up with TRBD1. With V trimmed by 0 bases and J by 9 bases, 2 bases remained unmatched. CDR3 length: 13 amino acids. CDR1 is MNHEY and CDR2 is SMNVEV in the germline V gene (reference sequence). The CDR3 nucleotides read TGTGCCAGCAGTTTATCAGGGACAGGGCAAGCTTTCTTT. Protein: CASSLSGTGQAFF.

This rearrangement joins TRBV19 to TRBJ2-5; D is perhaps TRBD1 or TRBD2 (6 bases each). The J call is uncertain, as TRBJ2-7 better fits the DNA end. The CDR3 has 15 amino acids. In germline, CDR1 is LNHDA, CDR2 SQIVND (reference sequence). The CDR3 DNA is TGTGCCAGTAGTCCCCGGGGGCGCGCGGACTACGAGCAGTACTTC. It yields the protein CASSPRGRADYEQYF.

The rearrangement links TRBV27 to TRBJ1-5, with D possibly matching TRBD1 (5 bases). Trimming pared 3 bases from V and 12 bases from J, leaving 21 bases between. The CDR3 covers 15 residues. Germline loops: CDR1 MNHEY, CDR2 SMNVEV (reference sequence). The CDR3 sequence is CASSFRPRGLQGQHF. The CDR3 DNA reads TGTGCCAGCAGTTTCCGGCCTAGGGGTTTGCAGGGCCAGCATTTT.

As for this clone: Mismatch with germline at one junction end may stem from a read error. The chain links TRBV4-3 to TRBJ1-6; 7 bases line up with TRBD1. This CDR3 contains 16 residues. In germline, CDR1 is LGHNA, CDR2 YSLEER. CDR3 sequence reads: CASSKETGPVNSPLHF. DNA of the CDR3: TGCGCCAGCAGCAAAGAGACAGGGCCCGTGAATTCACCCCTCCACTTT.

V and J are TRBV4-1 and TRBJ1-5; 10 nucleotides match TRBD1. The CDR3 runs 15 residues. Germline V lookup: CDR1 MGHRA, CDR2 YSYEKL. V lost 3 bases to trimming and J lost 4 bases; unmatched junction nucleotides: 3. This chain's CDR3 is CASSQTDRGNQPQHF. For the CDR3, the DNA is TGCGCCAGCAGCCAGACGGACAGGGGGAATCAGCCCCAGCATTTT.

The rearrangement uses TRBV5-1 and TRBJ2-3; TRBD1 agrees at 9 bases. Germline V gene data show CDR1 as SGHRS and CDR2 as YFSETQ. V lost 2 bases, J lost 3 bases, and 1 base stayed unmatched. This CDR3 region has 14 residues. CDR3 sequence (DNA): TGCGCCAGCAGCTTACAGGGGGCAACAGATACGCAGTATTTT. Its protein product is CASSLQGATDTQYF.

This clone was detected only once. The rearrangement uses TRBV5-8 and TRBJ1-1; D gene ambiguous. CDR3 length: 12 amino acids. Trimming removed 4 bases from V and 8 bases from J, with 12 bases in between. Germline-derived CDR1 and CDR2 are SGHTS and YDEGEE. In nucleotides, the CDR3 is TGTGCCAGCAGCGTAGGACGACTCGAAGCTTTCTTT. Translation gives CASSVGRLEAFF.

This clone was counted a few times. The chain joins TRBV19 to TRBJ1-2; D is undetermined. Germline assignment: CDR1 LNHDA and CDR2 SQIVND (reference sequence). The CDR3 has 15 amino acids. V was clipped by 1 base and J by 8 bases, with 17 bases between them. The CDR3 reads CASSIVPGWARGYTF. The CDR3 DNA sequence: TGTGCCAGTAGTATAGTGCCCGGGTGGGCTCGGGGCTACACCTTC.

The chain is built from TRBV11-2 and TRBJ1-5; D might be TRBD1 (6 bases). CDR3 length: 14 residues. Germline lookup yields CDR1 SGHAT and CDR2 FQNNGV. V lost 5 bases and J lost 3, with 11 bases in between. CDR3 DNA: TGTGCCAGCAGCACTCAGGGGTCCAATCAGCCCCAGCATTTT. Translation: CASSTQGSNQPQHF.

This chain uses TRBV7-6 with TRBJ2-6; D might be TRBD1 (5 bases). V shed 5 bases and J shed 0 bases, with 26 bases lying between them. This CDR3 region has 21 residues. Germline V lookup: CDR1 SGHVS, CDR2 FNYEAQ. CDR3 in DNA: TGTGCCAGCAGCAGCAGCTCCAGGGATAGCTGGGGAATCTCTGGGGCCAACGTCCTGACTTTC. Its protein is CASSSSSRDSWGISGANVLTF.

The chain combines TRBV18 with TRBJ1-1, with D maybe TRBD1 (6 bases). The CDR3 runs to 16 residues. V was trimmed by 3 bases and J by 4 bases, leaving 18 bases between them. The V gene's germline CDR1 is KGHSH and CDR2 LQKENI. The CDR3 is CASSPIEQGSSTEAFF. The CDR3 DNA reads TGTGCCAGCTCACCGATCGAACAGGGTAGTAGCACTGAAGCTTTCTTT.